The T cell receptor beta chain under discussion was sequenced for a study of human T cells and chemical hapten exposure. TCRdb reprocessed the RACE reads with MiXCR, giving one entry per CDR3 protein. This table holds 95,000 or so distinct CDR3 sequences, under 12% found once. Specified time point: patch test 1, 2 weeks after DPC sensitization. Treatment of the sample: therapeutic diphenylcyclopropenone sensitization with weekly scalp DPC. Prior to each patch test being applied, blood was drawn. This clonotype was found a few times. This receptor was identified in a man aged 35-49 years with alopecia areata. Some clones in this sample may be carry-over from other donors' samples. This specimen was whole blood, taken in connection with sensitization to the hapten diphenylcyclopropenone (DPC).

CDR3 coding DNA: TGTGCCAGCAGCAACGGACTCGGCACAGATACGCAGTATTTT. Encoded protein: CASSNGLGTDTQYF. J is TRBJ2-3 and V is TRBV12-3 or TRBV12-4; tentative D call: TRBD2 (5 bases). V was trimmed by 6 bases and J by 1 base, leaving 11 bases between them. The CDR3 length is 14 residues.